Presented here are 21 T cell receptor beta chains from one specimen sequenced in a study of cytomegalovirus exposure and HLA in healthy donors. Amplification used 60 Vbeta primers and 13 Jbeta primers. The table came from immunoSEQ multiplex PCR; TCRdb's copy has only in-frame clones and leaves some out. The sample includes a few hundred thousand clones, more than 60% seen only once; the top ten take less than 20%. Specimen: PBMCs. The receptors shown here come from a middle-aged man in good health and CMV-seronegative.

Concerning this clone: This sample also contains other DNA sequences that code for the same CDR3. The J gene is TRBJ1-4, the V gene TRBV7-9; TRBD1 matches 7 bases. Losses at the gene ends were 5 bases for V and 3 bases for J; bases not matched to a gene: 3. Germline assignment: CDR1 SEHNR and CDR2 FQNEAQ (reference sequence). This CDR3 region has 14 residues. CDR3 residues: CASSPQGANEKLFF. The DNA of the CDR3 is TGTGCCAGCAGCCCTCAGGGGGCTAATGAAAAACTGTTTTTT.

This clone was counted a single time. The DNA of the CDR3 is TGTGCCAGCAGCGTCGACAGGGGGGTGGGTGCTCGACGAACAGATACGCAGTATTTT. Translating gives CASSVDRGVGARRTDTQYF. The chain recombines TRBV9 with TRBJ2-3, with 9 bases lining up with TRBD1. J lost 3 bases, V lost 2 bases, and 16 bases had no gene match. Looked up from germline, CDR1 is SGDLS and CDR2 is YYNGEE. This CDR3 region has 19 residues.

The V call is TRBV19, the J call TRBJ2-1, with a tentative D call TRBD2 (6 bases). V was clipped by 1 base and J by 4 bases, with 14 bases between them. The length of the CDR3 is 16 residues. Germline values: CDR1 LNHDA, CDR2 SQIVND (reference sequence). Written as DNA, the CDR3 is TGTGCCAGTAGTATAGCGGTGGCAGGGAGGTACAATGAGCAGTTCTTC. Residues: CASSIAVAGRYNEQFF.

V is TRBV6-6 and J is TRBJ1-1, with a possible D match to TRBD1 (6 bases). Germline CDR1 and CDR2: MNHNY and SVGAGI (reference sequence). There are 14 residues in the CDR3. V lost 0 bases, J lost 3 bases, and 8 bases lay in between. CDR3 protein: CASSYSDRYTEAFF. Here the CDR3 DNA reads TGTGCCAGCAGTTACTCGGACAGATACACTGAAGCTTTCTTT.

The chain couples TRBV7-9 to TRBJ1-2, with D possibly matching TRBD1 (6 bases). Germline V gene sequence: CDR1 SEHNR, CDR2 FQNEAQ (reference sequence). With 5 bases removed from V and 12 bases from J, the gap between germline ends came to 16 bases. The CDR3 consists of 12 residues. CDR3 in DNA: TGTGCCAGCAGCCCCACGGGAGGGGGGAACACCTTC. Protein: CASSPTGGGNTF.

Only a few counts were recorded for this clone. J is TRBJ2-6 and V is TRBV18; D unresolved. The germline V gene has CDR1 KGHSH and CDR2 LQKENI. This CDR3 is built from 15 residues. Trimming cost V 4 bases and J 0 bases, with 7 bases left between them. CDR3 sequence: CASSLGLSGANVLTF. DNA of the CDR3: TGTGCCAGCTCACTGGGCCTCTCTGGGGCCAACGTCCTGACTTTC.

The chain combines TRBV5-1 with TRBJ2-1, with 10 nucleotides matching TRBD2. CDR3 length: 15 amino acids. V lost 3 bases, J lost 9 bases, and 9 bases stayed unmatched. Germline CDR1 SGHRS, CDR2 YFSETQ. The CDR3 region is CASSYLAGGDGEQFF. DNA of the CDR3: TGCGCCAGCAGCTACTTAGCGGGAGGAGATGGTGAGCAGTTCTTC. Together with reference TRBV5-1 and TRBJ2-1, the CDR3 gives the full variable domain: KAGVTQTPRYLIKTRGQQVTLSCSPISGHRSVSWYQQTPGQGLQFLFEYFSETQRNKGNFPGRFSGRQFSNSRSEMNVSTLELGDSALYLCASSYLAGGDGEQFFGPGTRLTVL.

This clone turned up a few times. The same CDR3 is also encoded by other DNA sequences in this sample. The chain joins TRBV7-2 to TRBJ1-1; D is possibly TRBD1 (5 bases). The V gene's germline CDR1 is SGHTA and CDR2 FQGNSA. Trimming removed 3 bases at V and 2 bases at J, with 7 bases between. This CDR3 contains 13 residues. The CDR3 DNA sequence: TGTGCCAGCAGCTTGCAGGGTAACACTGAAGCTTTCTTT. It translates to CASSLQGNTEAFF.

The V gene is TRBV18, the J gene TRBJ2-7, with 11 bases lining up with TRBD2. With 3 bases clipped from V and 6 bases from J, the junction kept 7 bases outside the gene matches. CDR1 KGHSH and CDR2 LQKENI come from the germline V gene. The CDR3 contains 15 residues. This CDR3 is CASSPLAGGPGEQYF. The CDR3 region has the DNA TGTGCCAGCTCACCTTTAGCGGGAGGGCCGGGCGAGCAGTACTTC.

V gene TRBV29-1 combines with J gene TRBJ2-5; tentative D call: TRBD1 (5 bases). This CDR3 comprises 14 residues. V shed 6 bases and J shed 1 base, with 15 bases lying between them. Germline CDR1 is SQVTM and CDR2 is ANQGSEA. The CDR3 spells CSVPKGPSQETQYF. CDR3 nucleotides: TGCAGCGTCCCCAAGGGGCCCTCCCAAGAGACCCAGTACTTC.

The J gene is TRBJ1-1, the V gene TRBV28, with 8 bases fitting TRBD1. Germline loops: CDR1 MDHEN, CDR2 SYDVKM. This CDR3 spans 16 amino acids. Trimming cost V 2 bases and J 5 bases; bases outside gene matches: 10. The CDR3 here is CASSLGAGGAWTEAFF. CDR3 nucleotide sequence: TGTGCCAGCAGTTTAGGGGCAGGGGGCGCGTGGACTGAAGCTTTCTTT. Complete variable domain (other parts from reference TRBV28 and TRBJ1-1): DVKVTQSSRYLVKRTGEKVFLECVQDMDHENMFWYRQDPGLGLRLIYFSYDVKMKEKGDIPEGYSVSREKKERFSLILESASTNQTSMYLCASSLGAGGAWTEAFFGQGTRLTVV.

This clone appeared a few times. The chain combines TRBV2 with TRBJ2-5; D may be TRBD2 (7 bases). Germline CDR1 SNHLY, CDR2 FYNNEI. The CDR3 contains 13 residues. V lost 7 bases to trimming and J lost 6 bases, with 15 bases between them. The CDR3: CASTEDSGKTQYF. The CDR3 region has the DNA TGTGCCAGCACGGAGGACAGCGGGAAGACCCAGTACTTC. The complete variable domain, with remaining parts taken from reference TRBV2 and TRBJ2-5, reads EPEVTQTPSHQVTQMGQEVILRCVPISNHLYFYWYRQILGQKVEFLVSFYNNEISEKSEIFDDQFSVERPDGSNFTLKIRSTKLEDSAMYFCASTEDSGKTQYFGPGTRLLVL.

V and J are TRBV15 and TRBJ2-7; TRBD2 might be the D (5 bases). Deletions cut 5 bases from V and 2 bases from J, with 10 bases between. CDR1 is LNHNV, CDR2 YYDKDF, per germline (reference sequence). The CDR3 is 13 amino acids. CDR3 region: CATSAGKAYEQYF. CDR3 DNA: TGTGCCACCAGCGCCGGGAAAGCCTACGAGCAGTACTTC.

V usage is TRBV4-1 and J usage is TRBJ2-4; maybe TRBD2 (6 bases). Trimming shortened V by 0 bases and J by 13 bases, and 13 bases separated the two germline ends. Germline V gene lookup returns CDR1 MGHRA and CDR2 YSYEKL. CDR3 length: 13 amino acids. The CDR3 nucleotides read TGCGCCAGCAGCCAAGAGAGGACTAACTTCCAGTACTTC. Translated: CASSQERTNFQYF.

The V call is TRBV2, the J call TRBJ1-2, with 10 bases fitting TRBD1. This CDR3 is 14 amino acids long. V lost 3 bases to trimming and J lost 7 bases; unmatched junction nucleotides: 5. The germline V gene encodes CDR1 SNHLY and CDR2 FYNNEI. CDR3 loop: CASSERQGAGGYTF. The CDR3 region has the DNA TGTGCCAGCAGTGAGAGACAGGGGGCAGGTGGCTACACCTTC.

The gene calls are TRBV6-5 and TRBJ1-4, with 9 bases fitting TRBD1. The germline gives CDR1 MNHEY, CDR2 SVGAGI. CDR3 size: 16 residues. V was pared by 2 bases and J by 0 bases, with 1 base of the junction left unmatched. CDR3 nucleotide sequence: TGTGCCAGCAGTTACGGACAGGGGACAACTAATGAAAAACTGTTTTTT. It yields the protein CASSYGQGTTNEKLFF.

The chain couples TRBV27 to TRBJ2-3, with D possibly being TRBD1 (6 bases). Trimming took 7 bases from V and 4 from J, leaving 9 bases between them. CDR1 and CDR2 from the germline V gene are MNHEY and SMNVEV (reference sequence). The CDR3 loop spans 12 amino acids. The chain's CDR3 is CASKNRADTQYF. In DNA form, the CDR3 reads TGTGCCAGCAAGAACAGGGCAGATACGCAGTATTTT.

The V call is TRBV27, the J call TRBJ2-3, with 10 bases fitting TRBD2. CDR3 size: 15 residues. Trimming at V came to 2 bases and at J to 2 bases, leaving 1 base not matched to a gene. Germline-derived CDR1 and CDR2 are MNHEY and SMNVEV (reference sequence). The DNA for the CDR3 is TGTGCCAGCAGTTTACTAGCGGGGGCCACAGATACGCAGTATTTT. Its protein is CASSLLAGATDTQYF.

The chain combines TRBV10-3 with TRBJ1-2, with TRBD1 as a possible D gene (6 bases). Germline CDR1 reads ENHRY; CDR2 reads SYGVKD. The CDR3 covers 16 residues. Trimming left V 0 bases short and J 2 bases short, with 13 bases between. CDR3 nucleotides: TGTGCCATCAGTGAGTCCGGGGGGCAGAACAACTATGGCTACACCTTC. Translation gives CAISESGGQNNYGYTF.

The chain combines TRBV5-4 with TRBJ2-1; D is perhaps TRBD2 (6 bases). Germline V gene data show CDR1 as SGHNT and CDR2 as YYREEE (reference sequence). The CDR3 loop spans 18 amino acids. Trimming shortened V by 0 bases and J by 7 bases, and 23 bases separated the two germline ends. The DNA of the CDR3 is TGTGCCAGCAGCTTGGGGGCGGCTAGCGAAACTAAGTGGAATGAGCAGTTCTTC. It codes for CASSLGAASETKWNEQFF.

The chain couples TRBV27 to TRBJ2-2; 8 nucleotides line up with TRBD1. The CDR3 has 16 amino acids. Germline CDR1 and CDR2: MNHEY and SMNVEV (reference sequence). Unmatched junction bases numbered 6, after V lost 2 bases and J lost 4 bases. The CDR3 coding sequence is TGTGCCAGCAGTTTAGAGGGCAGGGGGCTCACCGGGGAGCTGTTTTTT. It specifies CASSLEGRGLTGELFF.